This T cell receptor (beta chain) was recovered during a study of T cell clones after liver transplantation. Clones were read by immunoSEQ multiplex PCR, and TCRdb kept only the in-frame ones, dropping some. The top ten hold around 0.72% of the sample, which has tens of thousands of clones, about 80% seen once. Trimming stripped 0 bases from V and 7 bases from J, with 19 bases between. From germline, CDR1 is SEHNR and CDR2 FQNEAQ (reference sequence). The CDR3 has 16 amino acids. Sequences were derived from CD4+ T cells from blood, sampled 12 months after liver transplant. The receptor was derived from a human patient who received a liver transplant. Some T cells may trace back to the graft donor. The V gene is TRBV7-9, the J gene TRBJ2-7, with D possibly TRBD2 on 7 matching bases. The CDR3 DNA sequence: TGTGCCAGCAGCTTAGCGGTAGGGGGGGCACGTCGGGAGCAGTACTTC. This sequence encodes CASSLAVGGARREQYF.